A selection of T cell receptor beta chains follows, all from one sample in a study of T cell responses to AZD1222 COVID-19 vaccine. The data were produced by immunoSEQ multiplex PCR, yet TCRdb's version contains in-frame clones alone and is incomplete. The top ten clones hold roughly an eighth of a sample with roughly 130,000 clones, around 84% of them seen once. Here the sequenced sample was peripheral blood, taken on day 0 of AZD1222 vaccination. Receptors originate from an adult in good health. The CDR3 runs from the conserved cysteine through the conserved F or W. D genes are given only for firm matches. Size values are once, few and many counts, or a class for expanded clones, and some rows have none.

v_gene	abundance	d_gene	j_gene	CDR3aa	CDR3nt
TRBV20-1	.	.	TRBJ1-5	CSASLGYSNQPQHF	TGCAGTGCTAGTCTAGGGTATAGCAATCAGCCCCAGCATTTT
TRBV2	.	.	TRBJ1-4	CASSPLQGIAKLFF	TGTGCCAGCAGTCCTCTTCAGGGGATTGCAAAACTGTTTTTT
TRBV6-5	.	.	TRBJ2-2	CASSYGRQVDTGELFF	TGTGCCAGCAGTTACGGGAGACAGGTTGACACCGGGGAGCTGTTTTTT
TRBV24-1	.	.	TRBJ2-5	CATSDLQDSAETQYF	TGTGCCACCAGTGATTTGCAAGACTCCGCGGAGACCCAGTACTTC
TRBV5-1	.	.	TRBJ2-5	CASSLVQETQYF	TGCGCCAGCAGCTTGGTCCAAGAGACCCAGTACTTC
TRBV27	.	TRBD1	TRBJ1-1	CASSVQGDTEAFF	TGTGCCAGCAGTGTCCAGGGGGACACTGAAGCTTTCTTT
TRBV27	.	.	TRBJ2-3	CASSLWSTGLVPTDTQYF	TGTGCCAGCAGTTTATGGTCCACGGGACTTGTACCAACAGATACGCAGTATTTT
TRBV2	.	.	TRBJ1-4	CASLLDNSSLEKLFF	TGTGCCAGCTTACTGGACAACTCTAGTTTAGAAAAACTGTTTTTT
TRBV24-1	.	TRBD1	TRBJ1-1	CATSDPGQGGTEAFF	TGTGCCACCAGTGACCCAGGACAGGGCGGAACTGAAGCTTTCTTT
TRBV11-2	.	.	TRBJ1-2	CASRSWGELLSYTF	TGTGCCAGCAGGTCGTGGGGGGAGCTCCTGAGCTACACCTTC
TRBV3-1/TRBV3-2	once	TRBD1	TRBJ1-6	CASSQVKGGGTLNSPLHF	TGTGCCAGCAGCCAAGTCAAAGGAGGGGGCACCCTTAATTCACCCCTCCACTTT
TRBV7-3	few	.	TRBJ1-5	CASSLGRNQPQHF	TGTGCCAGCAGCTTAGGACGCAATCAGCCCCAGCATTTT
TRBV28	once	.	TRBJ2-7	CASRRAGLDEQYF	TGTGCCAGTCGCAGGGCAGGCCTGGACGAGCAGTACTTC
TRBV7-9	.	TRBD1	TRBJ1-2	CASSLVDRGQEGYTF	TGTGCCAGCAGCTTAGTTGACAGGGGCCAAGAGGGCTACACCTTC
TRBV5-1	few	TRBD1	TRBJ2-7	CASSLDRDSYEQYF	TGCGCCAGCAGCTTGGACCGGGACAGCTACGAGCAGTACTTC
TRBV6-5	.	TRBD1	TRBJ1-5	CASSDRVDQPQHF	TGTGCCAGCAGCGACAGGGTAGATCAGCCCCAGCATTTT
TRBV19	.	.	TRBJ2-4	CASSIGTHLAKNIQYF	TGTGCCAGTAGTATAGGCACGCATCTAGCCAAAAACATTCAGTACTTC
TRBV6-5	.	.	TRBJ1-3	CASSYGQAGNTIYF	TGTGCCAGCAGTTACGGTCAGGCTGGAAACACCATATATTTT
TRBV19	.	TRBD1	TRBJ1-1	CASSLRDRGPGTEAFF	TGTGCCAGTAGTTTACGGGACAGGGGCCCGGGAACTGAAGCTTTCTTT
TRBV7-8	.	.	TRBJ1-4	CASSPRDSQNEKLFF	TGTGCCAGCAGCCCCCGCGACAGCCAGAATGAAAAACTGTTTTTT
TRBV6-5	.	TRBD1	TRBJ2-2	CASRGQVDGELFF	TGTGCCAGCAGGGGACAGGTGGACGGGGAGCTGTTTTTT
TRBV4-2	.	TRBD2	TRBJ2-7	CASSQDAASGTLSYEQYF	TGTGCCAGCAGCCAAGATGCGGCTAGCGGGACGCTCTCCTACGAGCAGTACTTC
TRBV7-9	.	.	TRBJ1-2	CASSPGASFYGYTF	TGTGCCAGCAGCCCCGGGGCTAGCTTCTATGGCTACACCTTC
TRBV11-3	.	.	TRBJ1-2	CASSLFNLTELNYGYTF	TGTGCCAGCAGCTTATTTAATTTGACAGAACTTAACTATGGCTACACCTTC
TRBV15	few	.	TRBJ2-2	CATSTFRQFTQIGELFF	TGTGCCACCAGCACCTTTAGACAGTTTACACAAATCGGGGAGCTGTTTTTT
TRBV6-5	.	TRBD1	TRBJ2-7	CASRRGQGNYEQYF	TGTGCCAGCAGGAGGGGACAGGGTAACTACGAGCAGTACTTC
TRBV30	few	TRBD1	TRBJ1-5	CAWSLKPGQGNQPQHF	TGTGCCTGGAGTCTCAAACCGGGACAGGGAAATCAGCCCCAGCATTTT
TRBV12-5	.	TRBD1	TRBJ1-1	CASVTGDNTEAFF	TGTGCTAGTGTTACAGGGGATAACACTGAAGCTTTCTTT
TRBV5-1	.	TRBD1	TRBJ1-2	CASSLEGQANYGYTF	TGCGCCAGCAGCTTGGAAGGACAGGCGAACTATGGCTACACCTTC
TRBV7-6	.	TRBD1	TRBJ2-1	CASTSDRGVYEQFF	TGTGCCAGCACATCCGACAGGGGTGTTTATGAGCAGTTCTTC
TRBV7-6	once	TRBD1	TRBJ1-4	CASSQGTGHNEKLFF	TGTGCCAGCAGCCAAGGGACAGGGCACAATGAAAAACTGTTTTTT
TRBV28	.	.	TRBJ1-6	CASSHRRGLRSSYNSPLHF	TGTGCCAGCAGTCATCGTAGAGGGCTTAGGAGCTCCTATAATTCACCCCTCCACTTT
TRBV4-1	.	TRBD2	TRBJ2-1	CASSQEPSSGGSISYNEQFF	TGCGCCAGCAGCCAAGAACCGTCTAGCGGGGGGTCGATTTCCTACAATGAGCAGTTCTTC
TRBV28	once	.	TRBJ2-4	CASSFPGAYIQYF	TGTGCCAGCAGTTTTCCAGGGGCTTACATTCAGTACTTC
TRBV19	large	.	TRBJ2-7	CASSPAQASYEQYF	TGTGCCAGTAGTCCGGCGCAAGCATCCTACGAGCAGTACTTC
TRBV11-3	once	.	TRBJ2-7	CASSSSGSYEQYF	TGTGCCAGCAGCTCGTCGGGGTCCTACGAGCAGTACTTC
TRBV19	.	.	TRBJ2-3	CASSYILSTDTQYF	TGTGCCAGTTCGTATATTCTAAGCACAGATACGCAGTATTTT
TRBV5-1	few	.	TRBJ1-2	CASSLQQGNGGYTF	TGCGCCAGCAGCTTACAACAGGGTAATGGCGGCTACACCTTC
TRBV7-9	.	.	TRBJ1-2	CASSPLARERDKRGYTF	TGTGCCAGCAGCCCCCTGGCCAGGGAACGGGACAAGAGAGGCTACACCTTC
TRBV6-5	.	.	TRBJ2-7	CASVQLRGGPPEQYF	TGTGCCAGCGTTCAGCTAAGGGGAGGCCCCCCCGAGCAGTACTTC
TRBV19	.	.	TRBJ2-5	CASSQQTGRETQYF	TGTGCCAGTAGTCAGCAGACAGGGAGGGAGACCCAGTACTTC
TRBV11-2	.	TRBD2	TRBJ2-5	CASSPHRGGGAETQYF	TGTGCCAGCAGCCCCCATAGGGGCGGGGGGGCAGAGACCCAGTACTTC
TRBV7-8	few	TRBD2	TRBJ2-7	CASSLELAGANEQYF	TGTGCCAGCAGCTTAGAGTTGGCGGGAGCCAACGAGCAGTACTTC
TRBV28	.	TRBD2	TRBJ2-3	CASRPGVGGADTQYF	TGTGCCAGCAGGCCGGGGGTGGGAGGGGCAGATACGCAGTATTTT
TRBV14	.	.	TRBJ2-5	CASSPIGDGETQYF	TGTGCCAGCAGCCCCATTGGGGATGGGGAGACCCAGTACTTC
TRBV11-2	.	.	TRBJ1-1	CASSFLRGFNTEAFF	TGTGCCAGCAGCTTCCTTCGGGGCTTTAACACTGAAGCTTTCTTT
TRBV7-2	.	.	TRBJ2-5	CASSYSHYRDAQETQYF	TGTGCCAGCAGCTACTCCCATTACAGGGACGCACAAGAGACCCAGTACTTC
TRBV7-9	.	.	TRBJ1-6	CASSLVLPLHF	TGTGCCAGCAGCTTAGTGTTACCCCTCCACTTT
TRBV9	.	.	TRBJ1-2	CASSGTAYYGYTF	TGTGCCAGCAGCGGGACAGCTTATTATGGCTACACCTTC
TRBV10-3	once	TRBD1	TRBJ2-1	CATTGGEGNEQFF	TGTGCCACGACAGGGGGTGAGGGCAATGAGCAGTTCTTC
TRBV4-3	.	.	TRBJ1-3	CASSQDRVFSGNTIYF	TGCGCCAGCAGCCAAGATCGGGTGTTCTCTGGAAACACCATATATTTT
TRBV28	.	TRBD2	TRBJ2-3	CASSPQSASGPSTDTQYF	TGTGCCAGCAGCCCTCAGTCGGCTAGCGGGCCTAGCACAGATACGCAGTATTTT
TRBV6-6	.	.	TRBJ1-5	CASSYGGINQPQHF	TGTGCCAGCAGTTACGGGGGAATTAATCAGCCCCAGCATTTT
TRBV4-1	.	.	TRBJ1-1	CASSPAGARVSRTEAFF	TGCGCCAGCAGCCCGGCGGGGGCCAGGGTAAGTCGCACTGAAGCTTTCTTT
TRBV19	.	.	TRBJ2-3	CASSITDSSTDTQYF	TGTGCCAGTAGTATCACGGATTCTAGCACAGATACGCAGTATTTT
TRBV7-2	.	.	TRBJ1-1	CASSSRGGGTEAFF	TGTGCCAGCAGCTCCCGGGGGGGTGGGACAGAAGCTTTCTTT